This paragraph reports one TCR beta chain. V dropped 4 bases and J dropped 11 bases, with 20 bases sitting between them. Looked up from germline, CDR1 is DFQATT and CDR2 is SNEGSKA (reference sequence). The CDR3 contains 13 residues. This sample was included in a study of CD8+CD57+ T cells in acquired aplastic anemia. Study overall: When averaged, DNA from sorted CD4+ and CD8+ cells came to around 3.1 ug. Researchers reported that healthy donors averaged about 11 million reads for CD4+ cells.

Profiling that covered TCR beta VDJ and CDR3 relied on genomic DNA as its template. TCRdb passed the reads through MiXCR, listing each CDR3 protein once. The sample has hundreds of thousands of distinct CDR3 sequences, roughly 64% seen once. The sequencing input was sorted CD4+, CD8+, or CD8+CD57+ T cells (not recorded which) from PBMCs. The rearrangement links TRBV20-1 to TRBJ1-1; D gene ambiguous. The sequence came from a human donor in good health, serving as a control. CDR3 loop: CSATVDTAPVAFF. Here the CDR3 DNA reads TGCAGTGCTACCGTCGATACAGCCCCAGTGGCTTTCTTT.